A single sample gave rise to the 24 T cell receptor beta chains below, sequenced in a study of memory CD8 T cells in hepatitis C reinfection. Here immunoSEQ multiplex PCR was the method, and the copy in TCRdb shows in-frame clones only, minus some. There are about 46,000 clones in the sample; 89% occur only once, and 0.6% to 0.85% lies in the top ten. Time point meaning: late/post reinfection, 12 to 24 weeks after detection. Sorted cells were sequenced directly ex vivo without any in vitro expansion. Sequencing input: naive CD8+ T cells sorted from blood. These TCRs come from a young man with hepatitis C virus infection.

J is TRBJ2-1 and V is TRBV7-6; D might be TRBD1 (5 bases). Germline V gene sequence: CDR1 SGHVS, CDR2 FNYEAQ. Trimming removed 2 bases from V and 0 bases from J, with 11 bases in between. The CDR3 is made up of 16 amino acids. Written as DNA, the CDR3 is TGTGCCAGCAGCTTACAGGGCAGAAACTCCTACAATGAGCAGTTCTTC. Its translation: CASSLQGRNSYNEQFF.

This rearrangement joins TRBV12-5 to TRBJ2-1; no clear D gene. V lost 0 bases to trimming and J lost 5 bases, with 5 bases between them. The CDR3 is made up of 13 amino acids. From germline, CDR1 is LGHNT and CDR2 FRNRAP. The chain's CDR3 is CASGLVPDNEQFF. The DNA for the CDR3 is TGTGCTAGTGGTTTGGTACCGGACAATGAGCAGTTCTTC.

The chain couples TRBV9 to TRBJ2-3; 14 bases align to TRBD2. Germline CDR1 and CDR2: SGDLS and YYNGEE. With V trimmed by 3 bases and J by 3 bases, 6 bases remained unmatched. This CDR3 comprises 17 residues. In nucleotides, the CDR3 is TGTGCCAGCAGCGAAGGGACTAGCGGGAGTCGAACAGATACGCAGTATTTT. Its protein product is CASSEGTSGSRTDTQYF.

This chain joins TRBV10-3 and TRBJ2-3, with 8 bases identical to TRBD1. The CDR3 is 13 amino acids. The J segment lost 4 bases and the V segment lost 4 bases, leaving 1 base of the junction unmatched. Germline V gene sequence: CDR1 ENHRY, CDR2 SYGVKD. CDR3 nucleotide sequence: TGTGCCATCAGTGTGGACAGGGCAGATACGCAGTATTTT. This translates into CAISVDRADTQYF.

The chain employs TRBV7-9 and TRBJ2-7; TRBD2 is a possible D gene (5 bases). V was pared by 1 base and J by 3 bases, with 13 bases between. The length of the CDR3 is 15 residues. Germline lookup yields CDR1 SEHNR and CDR2 FQNEAQ (reference sequence). CDR3 sequence: CASSLVEGLVYEQYF. For the CDR3, the DNA is TGTGCCAGCAGCTTAGTTGAGGGCCTGGTCTACGAGCAGTACTTC.

The chain uses TRBV15 and TRBJ1-2; D is unresolved. CDR3 length: 13 residues. CDR1 is LNHNV and CDR2 is YYDKDF in the germline V gene (reference sequence). Trimming shortened V by 5 bases and J by 6 bases, and 13 bases separated the two germline ends. The CDR3 loop reads CATSEHTNHGYTF. The CDR3 DNA follows: TGTGCCACCAGCGAGCATACGAATCATGGCTACACCTTC.

CDR3 loop: CASSYGLGGTGELFF. The CDR3 DNA follows: TGTGCCAGCAGTTACGGGTTGGGGGGAACCGGGGAGCTGTTTTTT. The rearrangement links TRBV6-5 to TRBJ2-2; TRBD2 is a possible D gene (6 bases). Germline lookup yields CDR1 MNHEY and CDR2 SVGAGI. V lost 2 bases and J 5 bases, leaving 12 bases between the germline ends. The CDR3 is 15 amino acids.

V gene TRBV10-3 combines with J gene TRBJ1-2, with a possible D match to TRBD1 (6 bases). V was clipped by 0 bases and J by 0 bases, with 11 bases between them. The germline CDR1 and CDR2 sequences are ENHRY and SYGVKD. The CDR3 has 16 amino acids. CDR3: CAISESPAGANYGYTF. DNA for the CDR3: TGTGCCATCAGTGAGTCTCCCGCAGGGGCTAACTATGGCTACACCTTC.

The chain is built from TRBV5-4 and TRBJ2-1; 9 positions match TRBD2. The CDR3 is made up of 14 amino acids. CDR1 and CDR2 (germline): SGHNT, YYREEE (reference sequence). After removal of 4 bases from V and 4 bases from J, the junction contained 3 bases not matched to a gene. Here the CDR3 reads CASSPSGVYNEQFF. CDR3 nucleotide sequence: TGTGCCAGCAGCCCTAGCGGGGTATACAATGAGCAGTTCTTC.

This clone was recorded only once. The chain couples TRBV27 to TRBJ2-5, with D uncertain. With 2 bases removed from V and 1 base from J, the gap between germline ends came to 11 bases. The CDR3 has 15 residues. Per the germline V gene, CDR1 is MNHEY and CDR2 is SMNVEV (reference sequence). The CDR3 nucleotides are TGTGCCAGCAGTTTACTCGGCGGCAGCCAAGAGACCCAGTACTTC. Translation gives CASSLLGGSQETQYF.

This sequence joins TRBV7-3 and TRBJ2-3; tentatively, D is TRBD1 (6 bases). The germline CDR1 and CDR2 sequences are SGHTA and FQGTGA. The V end lost 5 bases, the J end lost 2 bases, and 14 bases lay between the germline ends. The CDR3 is 15 amino acids. CDR3 residues: CASSPGTRPTDTQYF. The CDR3 nucleotides are TGTGCCAGCAGCCCCGGGACAAGACCCACAGATACGCAGTATTTT.

J is TRBJ2-7 and V is TRBV11-2; unclear D gene. This CDR3 contains 13 residues. Germline V lookup: CDR1 SGHAT, CDR2 FQNNGV. Trimming cost V 5 bases and J 6 bases, with 14 bases left between them. CDR3 nucleotide sequence: TGTGCCAGCAGCAACAGCCTAAACCCCGAGCAGTACGTC. Protein sequence: CASSNSLNPEQYV.

The J gene is TRBJ2-1, the V gene TRBV5-6, with 8 nucleotides matching TRBD2. CDR1 is SGHDT, CDR2 YYEEEE, per germline. Trimming removed 3 bases from V and 3 bases from J; junction bases left unmatched: 8. This CDR3 region has 16 residues. The CDR3 region has the DNA TGTGCCAGCAGCTCCTTAGCGGGGATCGTCTACAATGAGCAGTTCTTC. Translating gives CASSSLAGIVYNEQFF.

As concerns this clone: Germline is not matched at one junction end, which may reflect a read error. In DNA form, the CDR3 reads TGCGCCAGCGGGCAGGAAGTGAACACTGAAGTTTTCTTT. This translates into CASGQEVNTEVFF. This sequence joins TRBV10-2 and TRBJ1-1; no clear D. Germline lookup yields CDR1 WSHSY and CDR2 SAAADI. CDR3 size: 13 residues.

The V gene is TRBV7-9, the J gene TRBJ2-1; D perhaps matches TRBD2 (5 bases). The V end was cut by 10 bases, the J end by 4 bases, with 14 bases between. The CDR3 has 13 amino acids. From germline, CDR1 is SEHNR and CDR2 FQNEAQ (reference sequence). This CDR3 reads CATEGDAYNEQFF. The CDR3 nucleotides are TGTGCCACCGAGGGTGATGCGTACAATGAGCAGTTCTTC.

This chain uses TRBV5-1 with TRBJ2-1; 13 nucleotides match TRBD2. Germline-derived CDR1 and CDR2 are SGHRS and YFSETQ. Germline trimming cut 4 bases from V and 2 bases from J; bases unmatched to any gene: 3. CDR3 length: 16 amino acids. The CDR3 loop is CASSLGLAGAYNEQFF. Here the CDR3 DNA reads TGCGCCAGCAGCCTAGGACTAGCGGGAGCCTACAATGAGCAGTTCTTC.

This chain connects TRBV11-2 to TRBJ2-3; TRBD1 might be the D (5 bases). This CDR3 comprises 14 residues. In germline, CDR1 is SGHAT, CDR2 FQNNGV. Trimming pared 1 base from V and 8 bases from J, leaving 13 bases between. In DNA form, the CDR3 reads TGTGCCAGCAGCTTAGGGGTAGGGGCCGGTACGCAGTATTTT. Protein: CASSLGVGAGTQYF.

This chain links TRBV6-5 with TRBJ1-2; maybe TRBD1 (6 bases). CDR3 length: 14 residues. V was shortened by 7 bases and J by 3 bases, with 15 bases between the two germline ends. Germline V gene sequence: CDR1 MNHEY, CDR2 SVGAGI. This CDR3 is CASTPGGAYYGYTF. The DNA for the CDR3 is TGTGCCAGCACCCCTGGGGGGGCATACTATGGCTACACCTTC.

The V and J genes are TRBV29-1 and TRBJ2-1, with TRBD2 as a possible D gene (5 bases). This CDR3 has 15 residues. The germline V gene has CDR1 SQVTM and CDR2 ANQGSEA. Trimming pared 6 bases from V and 8 bases from J, leaving 23 bases between. The DNA of the CDR3 is TGCAGCGTGGAGGTCGACCAAGTTAGGTGGGATGAGCAGTTCTTC. Amino acid sequence: CSVEVDQVRWDEQFF.

Only one count was recorded for this clone. The gene calls are TRBV10-1 and TRBJ2-1; 10 bases line up with TRBD1. V trimming: 3 bases; J trimming: 6 bases; junction bases outside the gene matches: 5. This CDR3 has 15 residues. Germline V lookup: CDR1 WNHNN, CDR2 SYGVQD (reference sequence). The CDR3 here is CASSEPGQGFNEQFF. DNA of the CDR3: TGCGCCAGCAGTGAACCGGGACAGGGGTTCAATGAGCAGTTCTTC.

This clone was seen just once. CDR3 sequence (DNA): TGTGCCAGCAGCTACTTGACAGGGGGCGCGGGAGAGACCCAGTACTTC. This sequence encodes CASSYLTGGAGETQYF. This rearrangement joins TRBV5-6 to TRBJ2-5; 10 nucleotides align to TRBD1. This CDR3 has 16 amino acids. Germline loops: CDR1 SGHDT, CDR2 YYEEEE. V was pared by 3 bases and J by 4 bases, with 9 bases of the junction left unmatched. The whole variable domain, remainder taken from reference TRBV5-6 and TRBJ2-5, is DAGVTQSPTHLIKTRGQQVTLRCSPKSGHDTVSWYQQALGQGPQFIFQYYEEEERQRGNFPDRFSGHQFPNYSSELNVNALLLGDSALYLCASSYLTGGAGETQYFGPGTRLLVL.

The chain links TRBV6-5 to TRBJ2-7; 10 bases are shared with TRBD2. After removal of 5 bases from V and 3 bases from J, the junction contained 4 bases not matched to a gene. Germline lookup yields CDR1 MNHEY and CDR2 SVGAGI. CDR3 length: 14 residues. The CDR3 region is CASSPASGGYEQYV. For the CDR3, the DNA is TGTGCCAGCAGTCCCGCTAGCGGGGGCTACGAGCAGTACGTC.

The chain uses TRBV6-6 and TRBJ1-5; D remains unclear. Germline CDR1 is MNHNY and CDR2 is SVGAGI (reference sequence). This CDR3 comprises 16 residues. The V end was cut by 0 bases, the J end by 7 bases, with 16 bases between. The CDR3 coding sequence is TGTGCCAGCAGTTACTCGATATTGGGGTCGGGGCAGCCCCAGCATTTT. Translation: CASSYSILGSGQPQHF.

The chain is built from TRBV10-3 and TRBJ2-1; the match to TRBD2 covers 12 bases. Germline CDR1 and CDR2: ENHRY and SYGVKD. V lost 3 bases to trimming and J lost 0 bases; unmatched junction nucleotides: 9. The CDR3 contains 19 residues. This CDR3 is CAISDGPSGRGSSYNEQFF. CDR3 nucleotides: TGTGCCATCAGTGACGGTCCTAGCGGGAGGGGGAGCTCCTACAATGAGCAGTTCTTC.